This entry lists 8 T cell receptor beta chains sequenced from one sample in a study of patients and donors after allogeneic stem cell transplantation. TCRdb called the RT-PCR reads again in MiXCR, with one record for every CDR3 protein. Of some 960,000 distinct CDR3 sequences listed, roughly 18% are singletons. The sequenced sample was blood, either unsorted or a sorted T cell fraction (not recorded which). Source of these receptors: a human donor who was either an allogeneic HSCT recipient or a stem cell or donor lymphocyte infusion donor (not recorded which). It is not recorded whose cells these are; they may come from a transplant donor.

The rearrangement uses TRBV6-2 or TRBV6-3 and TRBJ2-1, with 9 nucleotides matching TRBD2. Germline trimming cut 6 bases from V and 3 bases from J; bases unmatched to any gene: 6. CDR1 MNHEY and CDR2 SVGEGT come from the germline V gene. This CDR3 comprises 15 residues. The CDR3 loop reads CASRYSGSRYNEQFF. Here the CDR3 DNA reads TGTGCCAGCAGATATAGCGGGAGTCGCTACAATGAGCAGTTCTTC.

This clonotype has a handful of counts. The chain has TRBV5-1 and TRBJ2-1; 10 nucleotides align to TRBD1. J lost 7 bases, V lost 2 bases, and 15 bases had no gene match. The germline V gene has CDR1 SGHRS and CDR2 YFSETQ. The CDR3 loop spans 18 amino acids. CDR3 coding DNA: TGCGCCAGCAGCTTCCGGGACAGGGGACTAAATCTCTTGAATGAGCAGTTCTTC. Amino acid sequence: CASSFRDRGLNLLNEQFF.

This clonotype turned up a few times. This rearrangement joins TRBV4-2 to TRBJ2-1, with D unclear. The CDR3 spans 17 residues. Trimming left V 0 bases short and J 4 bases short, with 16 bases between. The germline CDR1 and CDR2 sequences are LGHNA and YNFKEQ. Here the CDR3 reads CASSQDSGKEPYNEQFF. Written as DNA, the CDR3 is TGTGCCAGCAGCCAAGACAGTGGTAAAGAACCTTACAATGAGCAGTTCTTC.

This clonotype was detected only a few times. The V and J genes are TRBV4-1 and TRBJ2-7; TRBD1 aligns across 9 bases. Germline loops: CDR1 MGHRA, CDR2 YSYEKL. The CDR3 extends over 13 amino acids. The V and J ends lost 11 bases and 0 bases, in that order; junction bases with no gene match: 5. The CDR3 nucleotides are TGCGCCGAGACAGGGGGGAGCTCCTACGAGCAGTACTTC. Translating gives CAETGGSSYEQYF.

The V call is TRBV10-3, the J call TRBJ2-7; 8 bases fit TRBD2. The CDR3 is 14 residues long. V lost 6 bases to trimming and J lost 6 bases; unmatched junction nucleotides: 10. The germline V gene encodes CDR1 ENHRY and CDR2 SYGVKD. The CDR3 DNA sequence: TGTGCCATCAGCGGGGGGGTAACAAACGGCGAGCAGTACTTC. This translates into CAISGGVTNGEQYF.

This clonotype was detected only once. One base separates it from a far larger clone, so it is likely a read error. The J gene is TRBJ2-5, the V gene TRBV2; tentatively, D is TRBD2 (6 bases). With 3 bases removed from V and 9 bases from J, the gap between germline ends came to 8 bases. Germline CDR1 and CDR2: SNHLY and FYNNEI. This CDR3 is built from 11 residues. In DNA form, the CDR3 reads TGTGCCAGCAGTGAGGGGGAGGCCCAGTACTTC. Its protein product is CASSEGEAQYF.

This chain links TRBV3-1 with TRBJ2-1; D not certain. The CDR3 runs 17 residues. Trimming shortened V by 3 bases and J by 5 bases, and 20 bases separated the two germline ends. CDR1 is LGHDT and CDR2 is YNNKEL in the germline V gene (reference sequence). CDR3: CASSQTWGMAANNEQFF. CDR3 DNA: TGTGCCAGCAGCCAGACATGGGGTATGGCAGCAAACAATGAGCAGTTCTTC.

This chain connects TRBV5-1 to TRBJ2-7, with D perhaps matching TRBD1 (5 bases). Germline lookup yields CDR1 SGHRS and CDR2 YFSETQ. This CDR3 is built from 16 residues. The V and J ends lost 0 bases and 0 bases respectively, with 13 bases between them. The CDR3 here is CASSLVGAVTSYEQYF. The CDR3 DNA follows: TGCGCCAGCAGCTTGGTAGGGGCGGTAACCTCCTACGAGCAGTACTTC.